The present entry profiles one TCR beta chain with its context. No antigen is known for it. The CDR3 consists of 13 residues. V lost 7 bases and J lost 0, with 9 bases in between. Germline CDR1 and CDR2: LNHDA and SQIVND (reference sequence). This table comes from immunoSEQ multiplex PCR, and its TCRdb copy is limited to in-frame clones, with some not included. The sample includes 85,000 to 90,000 clones, approximately 83% of them seen just once. These data are taken from a study of identifying expanded T cells in peripheral blood. Study-level findings and limits: Approximately 1.2 clones differed between technical replicates, versus 16.4 and 19 over time. Clone count variance between approximately two-week samples rose with total template count.

The sequencing input was blood. The sequence was obtained from a person aged 18 to 75 in good health. This chain connects TRBV19 to TRBJ1-1; D call uncertain. CDR3 DNA sequence: TGTGCCAGTATGGGCGGCATGAACACTGAAGCTTTCTTT. Protein: CASMGGMNTEAFF.